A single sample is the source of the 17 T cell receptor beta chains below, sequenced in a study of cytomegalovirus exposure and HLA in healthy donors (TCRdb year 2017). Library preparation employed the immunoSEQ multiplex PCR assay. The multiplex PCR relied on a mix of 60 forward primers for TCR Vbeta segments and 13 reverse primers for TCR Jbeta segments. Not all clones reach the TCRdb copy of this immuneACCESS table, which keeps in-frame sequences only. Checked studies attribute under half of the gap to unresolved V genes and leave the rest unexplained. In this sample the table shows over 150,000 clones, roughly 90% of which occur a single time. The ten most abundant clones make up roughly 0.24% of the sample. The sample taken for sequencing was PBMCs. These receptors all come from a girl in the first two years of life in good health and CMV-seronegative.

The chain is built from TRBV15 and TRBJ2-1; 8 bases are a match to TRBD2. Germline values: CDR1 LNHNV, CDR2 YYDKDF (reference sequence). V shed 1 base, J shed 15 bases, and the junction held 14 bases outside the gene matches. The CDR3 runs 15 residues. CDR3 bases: TGTGCCACCAGCAGAGCGGGAATAGCGGGGCACCTGCGGTTCTTC. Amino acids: CATSRAGIAGHLRFF.

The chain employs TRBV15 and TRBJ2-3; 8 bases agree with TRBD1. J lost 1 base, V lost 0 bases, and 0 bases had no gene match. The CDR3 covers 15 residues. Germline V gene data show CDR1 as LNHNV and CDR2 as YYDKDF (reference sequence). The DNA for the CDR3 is TGTGCCACCAGCAGAGAGACAGGGGGCACAGATACGCAGTATTTT. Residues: CATSRETGGTDTQYF.

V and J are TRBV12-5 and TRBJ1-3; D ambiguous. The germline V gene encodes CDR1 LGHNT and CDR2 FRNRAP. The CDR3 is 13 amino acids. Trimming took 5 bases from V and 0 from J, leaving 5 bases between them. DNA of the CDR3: TGTGCTAGTGGTCCTCCCTCTGGAAACACCATATATTTT. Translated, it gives CASGPPSGNTIYF.

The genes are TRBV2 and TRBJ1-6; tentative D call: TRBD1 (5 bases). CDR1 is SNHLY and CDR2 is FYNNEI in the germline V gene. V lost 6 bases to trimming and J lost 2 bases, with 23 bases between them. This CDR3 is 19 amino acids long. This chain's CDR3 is CASRVQNGYGGTYNSPLHF. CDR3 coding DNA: TGTGCCAGCAGGGTTCAAAACGGGTACGGGGGGACCTATAATTCACCCCTCCACTTT.

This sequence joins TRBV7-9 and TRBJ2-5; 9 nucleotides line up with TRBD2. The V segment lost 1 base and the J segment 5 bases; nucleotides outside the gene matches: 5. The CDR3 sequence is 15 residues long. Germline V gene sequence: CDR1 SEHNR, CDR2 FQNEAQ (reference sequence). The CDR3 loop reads CASSLVSAGGETQYF. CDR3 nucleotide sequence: TGTGCCAGCAGCTTAGTTTCCGCGGGAGGGGAGACCCAGTACTTC.

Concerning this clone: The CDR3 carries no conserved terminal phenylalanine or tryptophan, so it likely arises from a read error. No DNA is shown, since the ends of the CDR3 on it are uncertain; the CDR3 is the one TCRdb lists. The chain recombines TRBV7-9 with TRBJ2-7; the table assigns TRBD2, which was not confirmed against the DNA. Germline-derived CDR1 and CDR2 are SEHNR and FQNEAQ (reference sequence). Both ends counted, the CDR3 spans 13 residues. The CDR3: CASSLGKPGLSVL.

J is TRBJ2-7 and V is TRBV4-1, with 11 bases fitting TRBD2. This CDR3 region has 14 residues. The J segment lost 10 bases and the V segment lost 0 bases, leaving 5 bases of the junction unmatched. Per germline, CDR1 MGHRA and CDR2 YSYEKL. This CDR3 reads CASSQDLAGGRQYF. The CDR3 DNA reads TGCGCCAGCAGCCAAGATCTAGCGGGGGGAAGACAGTACTTC.

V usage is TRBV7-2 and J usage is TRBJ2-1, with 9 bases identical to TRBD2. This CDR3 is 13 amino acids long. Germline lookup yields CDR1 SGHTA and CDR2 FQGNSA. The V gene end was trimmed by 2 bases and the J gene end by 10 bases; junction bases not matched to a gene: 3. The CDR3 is CASSLLSGREQFF. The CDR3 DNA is TGTGCCAGCAGCTTACTAAGCGGGAGGGAGCAGTTCTTC.

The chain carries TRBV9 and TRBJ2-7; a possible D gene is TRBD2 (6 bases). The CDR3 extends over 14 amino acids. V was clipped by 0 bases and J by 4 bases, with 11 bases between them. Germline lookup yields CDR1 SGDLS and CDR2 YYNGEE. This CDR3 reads CASSVASANYEQYF. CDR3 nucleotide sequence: TGTGCCAGCAGCGTAGCTAGCGCGAATTACGAGCAGTACTTC.

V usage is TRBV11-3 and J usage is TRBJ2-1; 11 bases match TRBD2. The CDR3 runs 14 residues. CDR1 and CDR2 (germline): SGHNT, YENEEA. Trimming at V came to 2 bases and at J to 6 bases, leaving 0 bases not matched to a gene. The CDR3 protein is CASSLLAGGNEQFF. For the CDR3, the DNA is TGTGCCAGCAGCTTACTAGCGGGAGGCAATGAGCAGTTCTTC. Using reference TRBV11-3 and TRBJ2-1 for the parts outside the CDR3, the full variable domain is EAGVVQSPRYKIIEKKQPVAFWCNPISGHNTLYWYLQNLGQGPELLIRYENEEAVDDSQLPKDRFSAERLKGVDSTLKIQPAELGDSAVYLCASSLLAGGNEQFFGPGTRLTVL.

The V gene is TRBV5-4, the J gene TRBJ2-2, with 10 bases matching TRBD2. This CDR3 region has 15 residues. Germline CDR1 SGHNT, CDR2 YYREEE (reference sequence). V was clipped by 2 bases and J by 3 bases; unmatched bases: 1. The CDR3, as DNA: TGTGCCAGCAGCTTCCTAGCGGGGGACACCGGGGAGCTGTTTTTT. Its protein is CASSFLAGDTGELFF.

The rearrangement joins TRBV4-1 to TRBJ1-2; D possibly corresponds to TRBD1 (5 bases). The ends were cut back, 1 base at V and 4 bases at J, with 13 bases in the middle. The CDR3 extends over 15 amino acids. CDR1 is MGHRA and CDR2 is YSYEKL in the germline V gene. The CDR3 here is CASSQVHNRFYGYTF. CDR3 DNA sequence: TGCGCCAGCAGCCAAGTCCATAACAGGTTCTATGGCTACACCTTC.

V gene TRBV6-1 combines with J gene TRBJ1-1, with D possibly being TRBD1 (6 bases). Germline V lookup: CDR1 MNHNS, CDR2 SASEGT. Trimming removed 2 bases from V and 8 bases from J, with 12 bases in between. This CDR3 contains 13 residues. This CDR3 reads CASSELGGVEAFF. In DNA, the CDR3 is TGTGCCAGCAGTGAACTTGGGGGCGTGGAAGCTTTCTTT.

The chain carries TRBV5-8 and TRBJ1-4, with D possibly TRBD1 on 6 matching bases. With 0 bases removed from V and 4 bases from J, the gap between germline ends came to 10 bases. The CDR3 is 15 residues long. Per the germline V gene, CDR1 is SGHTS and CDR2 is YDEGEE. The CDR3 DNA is TGTGCCAGCAGCTTGGAGAAGGGGGTTAATGAAAAACTGTTTTTT. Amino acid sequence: CASSLEKGVNEKLFF. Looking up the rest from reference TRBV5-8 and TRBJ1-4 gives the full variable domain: EAGVTQSPTHLIKTRGQQATLRCSPISGHTSVYWYQQALGLGLQFLLWYDEGEERNRGNFPPRFSGRQFPNYSSELNVNALELEDSALYLCASSLEKGVNEKLFFGSGTQLSVL.

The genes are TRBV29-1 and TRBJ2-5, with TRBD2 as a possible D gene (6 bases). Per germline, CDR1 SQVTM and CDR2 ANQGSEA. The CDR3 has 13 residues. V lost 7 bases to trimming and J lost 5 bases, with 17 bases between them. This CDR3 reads CSARRLVGETQYF. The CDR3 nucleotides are TGCAGCGCAAGACGACTAGTTGGCGAGACCCAGTACTTC.

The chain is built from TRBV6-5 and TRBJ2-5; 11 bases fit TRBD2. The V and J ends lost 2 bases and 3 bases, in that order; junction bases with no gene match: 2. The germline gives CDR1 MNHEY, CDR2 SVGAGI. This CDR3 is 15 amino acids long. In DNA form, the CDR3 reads TGTGCCAGCAGTTACGAACTAGCGGGAGAAGAGACCCAGTACTTC. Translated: CASSYELAGEETQYF.

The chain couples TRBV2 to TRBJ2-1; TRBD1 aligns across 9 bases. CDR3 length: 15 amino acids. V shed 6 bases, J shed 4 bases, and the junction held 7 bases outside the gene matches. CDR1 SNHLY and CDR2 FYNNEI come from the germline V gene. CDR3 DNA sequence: TGTGCCAGCAGACAGGGGGCAGGGGTTTACAATGAGCAGTTCTTC. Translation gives CASRQGAGVYNEQFF.